This T cell receptor beta chain was obtained from a study of shared clonotypes between healthy human individuals. The overall study: A donor's plate count was three for CD4 naive and three for CD4 memory; CD8 naive had two and CD8 memory one.

Produced via immunoSEQ multiplex PCR; TCRdb's table is partial and in-frame only. The sample records 1.4 million to 1.5 million clones, around 95% being singletons. Sequenced sample: naive CD4+ T cells sorted from blood. Subset reported: CD45RA+ positively selected. This TCR came from a man aged 30 to 39 in good health.

The CDR3 DNA reads as TGTGCCAGCAGCCGACCGGGACTAGCGCCCGGGGAGCTGTTTTTT. Protein product: CASSRPGLAPGELFF. The chain uses TRBV7-3 and TRBJ2-2; 10 bases agree with TRBD2. Germline V CDR1 and CDR2: SGHTA, FQGTGA. V gave up 5 bases and J gave up 6 bases; unmatched junction bases: 6. The CDR3 totals 15 residues.